This T cell receptor beta chain was captured in a study of T cells in Graves' hyperthyroidism and ophthalmopathy. Study findings and constraints: Prediction of ophthalmopathy progression came a median around 6 months pre-onset. Among clonotypes expanded in thyroid above 0.001, most were also found in blood.

Germline CDR1 is SEHNR and CDR2 is FQNEAQ (reference sequence). This CDR3 comprises 14 residues. Between the trimmed V and J ends, which lost 6 bases and 3 bases, there was a span of 13 bases. Graves' hyperthyroidism was deemed stable absent ophthalmopathy progression within 18 months. Exclusion of patients followed from uncontrolled infection, other autoimmune disease, pregnancy or lactation. In its sample, this clonotype was seen many times. Its antigen remains unidentified. Amplification of TCR beta CDR3 regions was performed using RNA transcripts as template. The TCR CDR3 was amplified in a first-round RT-PCR using the HTBI primer set. TCRdb passed the multiplex PCR reads through MiXCR, listing each CDR3 protein once. The profile shows approximately 500,000 distinct CDR3 sequences, 40% to 55% of them singletons.

The chain carries TRBV7-9 and TRBJ2-3; the D gene is possibly TRBD2 (6 bases). The sequence derives from a woman under 30 with Graves' hyperthyroidism. Material for sequencing was peripheral blood or thyroid tissue (not recorded which). This CDR3 is CASRSIAGTDTQYF. The CDR3 DNA reads as TGTGCCAGCAGGTCTATCGCGGGGACAGATACGCAGTATTTT.